This T cell receptor (beta chain) derives from a study of OX40 agonist ivuxolimab in advanced cancers. As for the study in general: Ivuxolimab is an agonistic anti-OX40 (CD134) antibody, and patients were treated with it.

The data were produced by immunoSEQ multiplex PCR, yet TCRdb's version contains in-frame clones alone and is incomplete. This sample carries under 65,000 clones, roughly 85% of them seen once, and the ten largest clones take 0.3% to 0.35%. Germline CDR1 is MNHNY and CDR2 is SVGAGI (reference sequence). The CDR3 has 14 amino acids. Trimming left V 5 bases short and J 4 bases short, with 14 bases between. This TCR came from an adult with an advanced solid tumor such as melanoma, head and neck, liver or kidney cancer. The sequenced sample was CD4+ or CD8+ T cells sorted from blood, obtained in a trial of the OX40 agonist ivuxolimab. The chain carries TRBV6-6 and TRBJ1-2; weak D call: TRBD1 (5 bases). CDR3: CASSDGGSGYGYTF. The CDR3 nucleotides are TGTGCCAGCAGTGATGGGGGAAGTGGCTATGGCTACACCTTC.